The rows below give T cell receptor beta chains drawn from one sample of a study of OX40 agonist ivuxolimab in advanced cancers. Repertoires were generated with immunoSEQ multiplex PCR, while TCRdb's copy carries only in-frame clones and drops some. Of 74,000 or so clones in the sample, 85% to 95% were seen once. The source was CD4+ or CD8+ T cells sorted from blood, collected in a trial of the OX40 agonist ivuxolimab. The receptors originated from an adult with an advanced solid tumor such as melanoma, head and neck, liver or kidney cancer. The CDR3 runs from the conserved cysteine through the conserved F or W. Fields, in order: clone size, J gene, D gene, V gene, CDR3 DNA, CDR3 protein. A D gene is named only where the DNA matches it firmly. The listing skips clone size in some rows; elsewhere it reads once, few, many or a size class.

.	TRBJ1-1	TRBD1	TRBV29-1	TGCAGCGTTGAGACAGGGAGGAACACTGAAGCTTTCTTT	CSVETGRNTEAFF
.	TRBJ1-5	TRBD1	TRBV27	TGTGCCAGCAGTTCCCGCCCCGGGACAGCGGACAATCAGCCCCAGCATTTT	CASSSRPGTADNQPQHF
.	TRBJ1-2	.	TRBV6-5	TGTGCCAGCAGTTACGCGACAGGAAACTATGGCTACACCTTC	CASSYATGNYGYTF
.	TRBJ2-1	.	TRBV7-2	TGTGCCAGCACGTTCGGACTGGGGTACAATGAGCAGTTCTTC	CASTFGLGYNEQFF
.	TRBJ1-2	TRBD1	TRBV6-6	TGTGCCAGCAGGCCCGGGACAGGGGGCAACGGTGGCTACACCTTC	CASRPGTGGNGGYTF
.	TRBJ2-5	.	TRBV7-6	TGTGCCAGCAGCTTATTTACCCAAGAGACCCAGTACTTC	CASSLFTQETQYF
.	TRBJ1-4	TRBD1	TRBV25-1	TGTGCCAGCAGTGTAGGGACAGGACAGGCCGGTGAAAAACTGTTTTTT	CASSVGTGQAGEKLFF
.	TRBJ2-7	TRBD2	TRBV7-9	TGTGCCAGCAGTGCCCAAAGCGGGAGTGGGTACGAGCAGTACTTC	CASSAQSGSGYEQYF
.	TRBJ2-1	.	TRBV28	TGTGCCAGCAGTTTTGGGGGCGGGAGCTCCTACAATGAGCAGTTCTTC	CASSFGGGSSYNEQFF
.	TRBJ2-7	TRBD2	TRBV4-1	TGCGCCAGCAGCCTTAGCGGGGGGAACTACGAGCAGTACTTC	CASSLSGGNYEQYF
.	TRBJ2-5	.	TRBV2	TGTGCCAGCAGAGACTCGGGGGTAGAGACCCAGTACTTC	CASRDSGVETQYF
.	TRBJ2-7	.	TRBV9	TGTGCCAGCAGCGTCCAGGGTTCCCCCTACGAGCAGTACTTC	CASSVQGSPYEQYF
.	TRBJ1-6	TRBD1	TRBV5-3	TGTGCCAGACGAACACAGGGGGCGCTTATTCCCCCTAGTAAGGATTCACCCCTCCACTTT	CARRTQGALIPPSKDSPLHF
.	TRBJ1-1	.	TRBV2	TGTGCCAGCACCCCCGAGAGTGAAACTGAAGCTTTCTTT	CASTPESETEAFF
few	TRBJ2-1	.	TRBV19	TGTGCCAGTAGTATTTCGAGGGGTCCATACAATGAGCAGTTCTTC	CASSISRGPYNEQFF
.	TRBJ2-3	.	TRBV9	TGTGCCAGCAGCGCGGTAATAGATACGCAGTATTTT	CASSAVIDTQYF
.	TRBJ2-1	.	TRBV12-5	TGTGCTAGTAGCCAGGGTTTCAATGAGCAGTTCTTC	CASSQGFNEQFF
.	TRBJ2-1	TRBD2	TRBV6-5	TGTGCCAGCAGTTACAAGGCTAGCGGTGGCAATGAGCAGTTCTTC	CASSYKASGGNEQFF
.	TRBJ2-1	.	TRBV6-6	TGTGCCAGCAGTTACGTGGCCGAGCAGCAGTTCTTC	CASSYVAEQQFF
.	TRBJ2-7	TRBD1	TRBV5-6	TGTGCCAGCAGCTTGAGACAGGGGATTTTTTACGAGCAGTACTTC	CASSLRQGIFYEQYF
.	TRBJ2-7	TRBD1	TRBV5-8	TGTGCCAGCAGCTTGGTTACAGGGGGCTACGAGCAGTACTTC	CASSLVTGGYEQYF
.	TRBJ2-6	.	TRBV7-8	TGTGCCAGCAGCTCAAACTCTGGGGCCAACGTCCTGACTTTC	CASSSNSGANVLTF
few	TRBJ2-1	.	TRBV6-5	TGTGCCAGCAGTTTTACAGGGAACACCTACAATGAGCAGTTCTTC	CASSFTGNTYNEQFF
once	TRBJ1-4	.	TRBV5-1	TGCGCCAGCGGCCCTGGAGGCGAAAAACTGTTTTTT	CASGPGGEKLFF
.	TRBJ2-1	.	TRBV12-5	TGTGCTAGTGCCCCAGACAGATTCAATGAGCAGTTCTTC	CASAPDRFNEQFF
.	TRBJ2-2	TRBD1	TRBV6-1	TGTGCCAGCAGTGTCAATTCCGGGACAGGGAACACCGGGGAGCTGTTTTTT	CASSVNSGTGNTGELFF
.	TRBJ2-1	.	TRBV7-3	TGTGCCAGCAGCTTCCTAGGCTCCTACAATGAGCAGTTCTTC	CASSFLGSYNEQFF
.	TRBJ2-2	.	TRBV30	TGTGCCTGGAGTGTAAGGTTCGGGGAGCTGTTTTTT	CAWSVRFGELFF
.	TRBJ2-2	.	TRBV19	TGTGCCAGTAGAAGCGGCAGCGCGAACACCGGGGAGCTGTTTTTT	CASRSGSANTGELFF
.	TRBJ1-3	.	TRBV7-2	TGTGCCAGCAGCTTACACCCAGGGACTTTCGCTGGAAACACCATATATTTT	CASSLHPGTFAGNTIYF
.	TRBJ2-7	.	TRBV6-1	TGTGCCATCCAGGGCTCCTACGAGCAGTACTTC	CAIQGSYEQYF
.	TRBJ1-1	.	TRBV4-3	TGCGCCAGCAGCCCTCGGGGGCATCTGAACACTGAAGCTTTCTTT	CASSPRGHLNTEAFF
few	TRBJ1-1	TRBD1	TRBV15	TGTGCCACCAGCAGGGCGGACAGGGGCACTGAAGCTTTCTTT	CATSRADRGTEAFF
.	TRBJ2-7	.	TRBV6-5	TGTGCCAGCGACCTAGACGGGAACTCCTACGAGCAGTACTTC	CASDLDGNSYEQYF
.	TRBJ1-1	TRBD1	TRBV28	TGTGCCAGCAACGGGGGACAGGGATGGACTGAAGCTTTCTTT	CASNGGQGWTEAFF
.	TRBJ2-7	.	TRBV30	TGTGCCTGGAAGAGGACAGTCTCCTACGAGCAGTACTTC	CAWKRTVSYEQYF
.	TRBJ1-2	.	TRBV9	TGTGCCAGCAACCCCGACCTCCGGGACTATGGCTACACCTTC	CASNPDLRDYGYTF
.	TRBJ1-2	.	TRBV30	TGTGCCTGGGCAATCCATCCTATAGGCTACACCTTC	CAWAIHPIGYTF
.	TRBJ2-1	TRBD1	TRBV19	TGTGCCAGTAGTATCGAGGACAGGGGGGCAAACAATGAGCAGTTCTTC	CASSIEDRGANNEQFF
.	TRBJ1-6	TRBD1	TRBV6-5	TGTGCCAGCAGATACGGACAGGGTGGTTCACCCCTCCACTTT	CASRYGQGGSPLHF
.	TRBJ2-3	TRBD1	TRBV28	TGTGCCAGCAGCCGTAACAGGGGGCAGACAGATACGCAGTATTTT	CASSRNRGQTDTQYF
.	TRBJ1-1	TRBD1	TRBV16	TGTGCCAGCAGCCGAGGGACAGGTCGGGCTGAAGCTTTCTTT	CASSRGTGRAEAFF
.	TRBJ1-1	.	TRBV18	TGTGCCAGCTCACTTTCCGGGACACCTGGGACTGAAGCTTTCTTT	CASSLSGTPGTEAFF
once	TRBJ1-1	TRBD1	TRBV4-1	TGCGCCAGCAGCCAAGACAGGGGGAGCGGCACTGAAGCTTTCTTT	CASSQDRGSGTEAFF
.	TRBJ2-3	.	TRBV6-1	TGTGCCAGCAGTGCTAAAAAGGGGGTACAGGGTATCAGCACAGATACGCAGTATTTT	CASSAKKGVQGISTDTQYF